These 4 T cell receptor beta chains were sequenced from one sample in a study of T-cell memory formation after mild COVID-19. Each CDR3 protein is one row after TCRdb ran MiXCR on the 5' RACE reads. The table lists hundreds of thousands of distinct CDR3 sequences, more than 20% of them singletons. Source material: PBMCs or a T cell subset sorted from them (not recorded which). The receptor source for this set is a man in his late teens or twenties who had mild COVID-19 (a few samples of this study predate the infection). Cell type and time point are not known.

This chain joins TRBV5-1 and TRBJ2-2; no definite D call. The CDR3 contains 17 residues. Germline V gene sequence: CDR1 SGHRS, CDR2 YFSETQ. V was cut by 0 bases and J by 0 bases, with 12 bases left in between. CDR3 loop: CASSLVLGYANTGELFF. The CDR3 DNA reads as TGCGCCAGCAGCTTGGTGTTAGGTTATGCGAACACCGGGGAGCTGTTTTTT.

This rearrangement joins TRBV7-2 to TRBJ1-2; tentative D call: TRBD1 (6 bases). The CDR3 runs to 14 residues. Germline V gives CDR1 SGHTA, CDR2 FQGNSA. Trimming took 1 base from V and 7 from J, leaving 13 bases between them. DNA of the CDR3: TGTGCCAGCAGCTTAGGTCAGGACAGCGGTGGCTACACCTTC. This codes for CASSLGQDSGGYTF.

The chain carries TRBV4-2 and TRBJ2-7; D possibly corresponds to TRBD1 (6 bases). The V gene lost 2 bases and the J gene lost 2 bases, with 10 bases spanning the gap. The V gene's germline CDR1 is LGHNA and CDR2 YNFKEQ. The CDR3 consists of 14 residues. The CDR3 sequence: CASSQFGQPYEQYF. For the CDR3, the DNA is TGTGCCAGCAGCCAATTTGGACAGCCCTACGAGCAGTACTTC.

V is TRBV6-6 and J is TRBJ2-4; D may be TRBD1 or TRBD2 (5 bases each). Trimming pared 4 bases from V and 7 bases from J, leaving 20 bases between. CDR3 length: 16 residues. From germline, CDR1 is MNHNY and CDR2 SVGAGI (reference sequence). CDR3 sequence reads: CASSLSGTPRGNIQYF. In nucleotides, the CDR3 is TGTGCCAGCAGTTTATCCGGGACCCCCCGAGGGAACATTCAGTACTTC.